This is a list of T cell receptor beta chains from one sample in a study of regulatory T cells in long-lasting Graves disease. TCRdb re-analysed the multiplex PCR reads in MiXCR, keeping a single row per CDR3 protein. The sample holds nearly 350,000 distinct CDR3 sequences; around a fifth are singletons and the top ten take 25% to 35%. Sequenced material: peripheral blood mononuclear cells (PBMCs), taken when the disease was refractory, from a patient treated with antithyroid drugs. The receptor set was obtained from a female donor with Graves disease. The CDR3 runs from the conserved cysteine through the conserved F or W. Each record gives: J gene, CDR3 length, D gene, V gene, clone size, CDR3 protein, CDR3 DNA. A D gene is named only where the DNA matches it firmly. Size is stated for part of the rows, as once, few or many counts, or as a class when the clone is expanded.

TRBJ1-1 16 . TRBV7-9 many CASSLVGRGRNTEAFF TGTGCCAGCAGCTTAGTCGGCCGGGGTCGGAACACTGAAGCTTTCTTT
TRBJ2-6 11 . TRBV28 many CASLGPSVLTF TGTGCCAGCCTCGGACCGAGCGTCCTGACTTTC
TRBJ2-5 17 . TRBV4-1 . CASSLSTRGPEQETQYF TGCGCCAGCAGCCTTTCGACGCGGGGGCCGGAACAAGAGACCCAGTACTTC
TRBJ2-7 13 . TRBV6-2/TRBV6-3 . CASTGRGGYEQYF TGTGCCAGCACGGGGCGTGGAGGCTACGAGCAGTACTTC
TRBJ2-4 16 TRBD1 TRBV6-1 . CASRRTGGFTKNIRYF TGTGCCAGCCGCAGGACAGGGGGCTTTACCAAAAACATTCGGTACTTC
TRBJ2-7 14 . TRBV10-3 . CAISEFPSSYEQYF TGTGCCATCAGTGAGTTTCCTAGTTCCTACGAGCAGTACTTC
TRBJ2-2 18 TRBD2 TRBV24-1 . CATSDNRLAGGFTGELFF TGTGCCACCAGTGATAATAGGCTAGCGGGAGGTTTCACCGGGGAGCTGTTTTTT
TRBJ2-7 15 TRBD2 TRBV6-1 many CASSETTSGNYEQYF TGTGCCAGCAGTGAAACGACTAGCGGGAACTACGAGCAGTACTTC
TRBJ1-2 18 . TRBV6-2/TRBV6-3 . CASSYPTPVAGESYGYTF TGTGCCAGCAGTTACCCCACACCCGTGGCAGGAGAAAGCTATGGCTACACCTTC
TRBJ2-7 13 . TRBV24-1 . CATSDSGFNEQYF TGTGCCACCAGTGATTCAGGCTTCAACGAGCAGTACTTC
TRBJ2-3 14 TRBD2 TRBV20-1 . CSAGSGESTDTQYF TGCAGTGCTGGTAGCGGGGAAAGCACAGATACGCAGTATTTT
TRBJ2-5 14 . TRBV3-1 many CASSQGVGVETQYF TGTGCCAGCAGCCAAGGGGTCGGGGTAGAGACCCAGTACTTC
TRBJ2-3 13 . TRBV15 . CATSRDVAGTQYF TGTGCCACCAGCAGAGATGTTGCGGGTACGCAGTATTTT
TRBJ1-5 15 TRBD1 TRBV27 . CASGPRTGPGQPQHF TGTGCCAGCGGCCCCCGGACAGGGCCGGGTCAGCCCCAGCATTTT
TRBJ1-6 15 . TRBV20-1 few CSARDPGVGNSPLHF TGCAGTGCTAGAGATCCGGGGGTAGGTAATTCACCCCTCCACTTT
TRBJ1-5 15 . TRBV27 . CATRRLPQSVVAQHF TGTGCCACCCGAAGGCTGCCGCAATCAGTCGTGGCCCAGCATTTT
TRBJ2-7 15 . TRBV20-1 . CSASSGGTYHYEQYF TGCAGTGCCTCAAGTGGCGGAACTTACCACTACGAGCAGTACTTC
TRBJ2-3 12 . TRBV24-1 . CATSELGDTQYF TGTGCCACCAGTGAACTTGGGGATACGCAGTATTTT
TRBJ2-4 18 TRBD2 TRBV6-5 many CASSYSTSVGGSKNIQYF TGTGCCAGCAGTTACTCGACTTCGGTGGGGGGGTCCAAAAACATTCAGTACTTC
TRBJ1-1 15 TRBD1 TRBV6-2/TRBV6-3 . CASCRTGGMNTEAFF TGTGCCAGCTGCCGGACAGGGGGCATGAACACTGAAGCTTTCTTT
TRBJ1-1 16 . TRBV5-4 . CASSLASGTPNTEAFF TGTGCCAGCAGCTTGGCCTCAGGGACACCGAACACTGAAGCTTTCTTT
TRBJ1-4 17 . TRBV4-3 . CASSQEWRGRGYEKLFF TGCGCCAGCAGCCAAGAATGGAGAGGGCGCGGGTATGAAAAACTGTTTTTT
TRBJ2-1 13 . TRBV7-9 . CASSLVRVDEQFF TGTGCCAGCAGCTTAGTCAGGGTAGATGAGCAGTTCTTC
TRBJ2-5 13 . TRBV28 few CASSFNRAETQYF TGTGCCAGCAGTTTTAACAGGGCCGAGACCCAGTACTTC
TRBJ1-4 17 TRBD1 TRBV4-1 many CASSHVRKRTGGEKLFF TGCGCCAGCAGCCACGTACGGAAGCGGACAGGAGGGGAAAAACTGTTTTTT
TRBJ2-5 11 . TRBV7-9 many CASSSKETQYF TGTGCCAGCAGCTCAAAAGAGACCCAGTACTTC
TRBJ2-2 13 . TRBV9 few CASSLSNGGELFF TGTGCCAGCAGCTTATCCAACGGCGGGGAGCTGTTTTTT
TRBJ2-2 16 TRBD1 TRBV6-1 many CASIPGQSMNTGELFF TGTGCCAGCATCCCGGGACAGTCAATGAACACCGGGGAGCTGTTTTTT
TRBJ2-7 14 . TRBV6-4 . CASSYFADPYEQYF TGTGCCAGCAGTTACTTTGCGGACCCCTACGAGCAGTACTTC
TRBJ1-1 14 . TRBV19 . CASSIEGLSTEAFF TGTGCCAGTAGTATTGAGGGTCTGAGCACTGAAGCTTTCTTT
TRBJ2-1 15 TRBD2 TRBV7-7 . CASSLDRLAGSKQFF TGTGCTAGCAGCTTGGATCGACTAGCGGGGAGCAAGCAGTTCTTC
TRBJ2-7 17 . TRBV6-5 few CASSYSGPTGNSYEQYF TGTGCCAGCAGTTACTCGGGCCCCACAGGGAACTCCTACGAGCAGTACTTC
TRBJ1-2 15 . TRBV6-1 many CASSERVGAGYGYTF TGTGCCAGCAGTGAAAGGGTCGGTGCGGGCTATGGCTACACCTTC
TRBJ1-3 13 . TRBV29-1 . CSVDDRVTKTIYF TGCAGCGTTGATGACAGAGTCACTAAGACCATATATTTT
TRBJ1-5 17 . TRBV6-1 . CASRQPFSGPGNQPQHF TGTGCCAGCAGACAACCATTCTCCGGGCCGGGCAATCAGCCCCAGCATTTT
TRBJ2-7 13 . TRBV7-9 . CASSREESREQYF TGTGCCAGCAGCAGAGAAGAATCGCGCGAGCAGTACTTC
TRBJ1-1 15 . TRBV5-1 . CASSLAAGTSTEAFF TGCGCCAGCAGCTTGGCCGCGGGAACCAGCACTGAAGCTTTCTTT
TRBJ2-7 15 TRBD2 TRBV28 many CASSLGLAGPFGQYF TGTGCCAGCAGCCTCGGGCTAGCGGGACCCTTCGGGCAGTACTTC
TRBJ1-1 16 TRBD1 TRBV10-3 many CAISESGRTGRTEAFF TGTGCCATCAGTGAGTCGGGGCGGACAGGGCGAACTGAAGCTTTCTTT
TRBJ2-4 17 . TRBV12-3/TRBV12-4 many CASSFFSLVEGWGFTYF TGTGCCAGCAGTTTCTTCTCCCTAGTTGAGGGCTGGGGGTTTACGTACTTC
TRBJ1-2 14 TRBD1 TRBV5-4 few CASSYGQGAIGYTF TGTGCCAGCAGCTATGGACAGGGGGCTATTGGCTACACCTTC
TRBJ2-1 15 TRBD2 TRBV12-3/TRBV12-4 . CASSHRLAGVNEQFF TGTGCCAGCAGCCATCGACTAGCGGGAGTCAATGAGCAGTTCTTC
TRBJ1-6 15 TRBD1 TRBV18 few CASSPSNRGGIPLHF TGTGCCAGCTCACCCTCCAACAGGGGGGGAATACCCCTCCACTTT
TRBJ2-7 14 . TRBV27 . CASRRRVISYEQYF TGTGCCAGCAGGAGGAGGGTCATTTCCTACGAGCAGTACTTC
TRBJ2-7 16 TRBD2 TRBV12-3/TRBV12-4 many CATGVKAGGGAYEQYF TGTGCCACAGGGGTCAAAGCGGGAGGAGGGGCCTACGAGCAGTACTTC
TRBJ1-5 18 TRBD1 TRBV27 . CASSSTPPGTGNNQPQHF TGTGCCAGCAGTTCAACCCCCCCCGGGACAGGGAACAATCAGCCCCAGCATTTT
TRBJ1-5 13 . TRBV24-1 many CATSDHREQPQHF TGTGCCACCAGTGACCACAGGGAACAGCCCCAGCATTTT
TRBJ1-1 13 . TRBV7-9 . CASSLAGEGEAFF TGTGCCAGCAGCTTAGCGGGGGAAGGGGAAGCTTTCTTT
TRBJ2-3 15 . TRBV18 . CASSQDVPSTDTQYF TGTGCCAGCTCCCAGGACGTTCCTAGCACAGATACGCAGTATTTT
TRBJ1-2 15 . TRBV7-9 . CASSLSGSYKHGYTF TGTGCCAGCAGCTTAAGCGGATCTTATAAACATGGCTACACCTTC
TRBJ2-5 15 . TRBV5-1 . CASSLGPVDVETQYF TGCGCCAGCAGCTTGGGCCCAGTGGATGTGGAGACCCAGTACTTC
TRBJ1-6 13 . TRBV30 few CAWGRQDNSPLHF TGTGCCTGGGGTCGACAGGACAATTCACCCCTCCACTTT
TRBJ1-1 13 . TRBV6-9 . CASSYAISTEAFF TGTGCCAGCAGTTATGCTATAAGTACTGAAGCTTTCTTT
TRBJ1-4 14 . TRBV6-5 many CASSYRDGKEKLFF TGTGCCAGCAGTTACAGGGACGGCAAAGAAAAACTGTTTTTT